A single sample is the source of the 21 T cell receptor beta chains below, sequenced in a study of cytomegalovirus exposure and HLA in healthy donors. Amplification used 60 Vbeta primers and 13 Jbeta primers. Here immunoSEQ multiplex PCR was the method, and the copy in TCRdb shows in-frame clones only, minus some. In total, the table holds under 120,000 clones. Specimen: PBMCs. The receptors were gathered from a man aged 50-60 years in good health and CMV-seronegative.

V is TRBV6-5 and J is TRBJ2-1; tentatively, D is TRBD1 (6 bases). Germline V gene data show CDR1 as MNHEY and CDR2 as SVGAGI. Trimming shortened V by 0 bases and J by 0 bases, and 9 bases separated the two germline ends. The CDR3 totals 16 residues. CDR3 bases: TGTGCCAGCAGTTACTCCGGACAGAGCTCCTACAATGAGCAGTTCTTC. As protein: CASSYSGQSSYNEQFF.

The chain couples TRBV10-3 to TRBJ2-5; 8 bases align to TRBD2. The CDR3 is 13 residues long. From germline, CDR1 is ENHRY and CDR2 SYGVKD. V gave up 10 bases and J gave up 6 bases; unmatched junction bases: 10. CDR3 amino acids: CATLGGDSQTQYF. The CDR3 bases are TGTGCCACACTCGGGGGGGACTCGCAGACCCAGTACTTC.

The chain employs TRBV7-2 and TRBJ2-2; D gene unclear. There are 12 residues in the CDR3. Germline V gene sequence: CDR1 SGHTA, CDR2 FQGNSA. V lost 3 bases and J lost 7, with 6 bases in between. CDR3 residues: CASSLFSGELFF. DNA of the CDR3: TGTGCCAGCAGCTTGTTTAGCGGGGAGCTGTTTTTT.

The gene calls are TRBV5-1 and TRBJ2-1, with D uncertain. The CDR3 contains 12 residues. V was shortened by 0 bases and J by 9 bases, with 7 bases between the two germline ends. Looked up from germline, CDR1 is SGHRS and CDR2 is YFSETQ. The CDR3 is CASSLGSREQFF. In nucleotides, the CDR3 is TGCGCCAGCAGCTTGGGCTCGCGTGAGCAGTTCTTC.

CDR3 nucleotides: TGTGCCAGCAGTGAGGAGATAGGTAATCAGCCCCAGCATTTT. It yields the protein CASSEEIGNQPQHF. The rearrangement links TRBV6-1 to TRBJ1-5; D remains unclear. The CDR3 contains 14 residues. The germline CDR1 and CDR2 sequences are MNHNS and SASEGT. V lost 3 bases and J 4 bases, leaving 10 bases between the germline ends.

The rearrangement links TRBV10-3 to TRBJ2-3, with 7 positions matching TRBD1. CDR3 length: 17 amino acids. In germline, CDR1 is ENHRY, CDR2 SYGVKD. V lost 2 bases to trimming and J lost 4 bases; unmatched junction nucleotides: 12. In DNA, the CDR3 is TGTGCCATCAGTGAGCCACGGGGTGAACAGGGGTCAGATACGCAGTATTTT. It specifies CAISEPRGEQGSDTQYF.

V and J are TRBV19 and TRBJ1-1; 8 nucleotides line up with TRBD1. CDR3 size: 15 residues. Germline CDR1 and CDR2: LNHDA and SQIVND (reference sequence). V was clipped by 6 bases and J by 1 base; unmatched bases: 7. CDR3 sequence (DNA): TGTGCCAGTAGGATGGGACAGGCGCCGAACACTGAAGCTTTCTTT. Amino acid sequence: CASRMGQAPNTEAFF.

The V gene is TRBV29-1, the J gene TRBJ1-2; the match to TRBD1 covers 10 bases. V lost 1 base, J lost 4 bases, and 0 bases stayed unmatched. Germline V gene data show CDR1 as SQVTM and CDR2 as ANQGSEA. This CDR3 region has 13 residues. The CDR3 reads CSVEGTGGYGYTF. The CDR3 DNA sequence: TGCAGCGTTGAAGGGACAGGGGGCTATGGCTACACCTTC.

J is TRBJ1-1 and V is TRBV2; no clear D. Germline V lookup: CDR1 SNHLY, CDR2 FYNNEI. Trimming shortened V by 4 bases and J by 8 bases, and 11 bases separated the two germline ends. The CDR3 has 12 amino acids. CDR3 coding DNA: TGTGCCAGCAGTGTTTTGGGCCTAGAAGCTTTCTTT. Its protein product is CASSVLGLEAFF.

The chain has TRBV19 and TRBJ1-2; 8 nucleotides align to TRBD1. Germline trimming cut 8 bases from V and 4 bases from J; bases unmatched to any gene: 6. This CDR3 comprises 13 residues. CDR1 LNHDA and CDR2 SQIVND come from the germline V gene (reference sequence). In nucleotides, the CDR3 is TGTGCCAGTCACAGGGGGTCTACCTATGGCTACACCTTC. Its protein is CASHRGSTYGYTF.

This chain joins TRBV11-2 and TRBJ1-1; D remains ambiguous. V lost 7 bases to trimming and J lost 4 bases, with 7 bases between them. CDR3 length: 11 amino acids. Germline CDR1 reads SGHAT; CDR2 reads FQNNGV. CDR3 in DNA: TGTGCCAGCATGTTGGCCACTGAAGCTTTCTTT. The encoded protein is CASMLATEAFF.

The rearrangement uses TRBV29-1 and TRBJ2-3, with D possibly TRBD1 on 6 matching bases. The CDR3 consists of 12 residues. Per germline, CDR1 SQVTM and CDR2 ANQGSEA. Trimming cost V 6 bases and J 5 bases, with 12 bases left between them. The CDR3 region is CSVLTTGDTQYF. The CDR3 nucleotides read TGCAGCGTCCTTACGACAGGAGATACGCAGTATTTT.

CDR3 region: CATSILGGQGRNGYTF. DNA for the CDR3: TGTGCCACCAGCATTCTAGGGGGACAGGGTAGGAATGGCTACACCTTC. V and J are TRBV15 and TRBJ1-2; 9 bases are a match to TRBD1. Germline CDR1 is LNHNV and CDR2 is YYDKDF (reference sequence). CDR3 size: 16 residues. V shed 4 bases, J shed 6 bases, and the junction held 12 bases outside the gene matches.

The rearrangement uses TRBV19 and TRBJ1-1; 7 nucleotides agree with TRBD1. The CDR3 is 15 amino acids. V shed 2 bases, J shed 0 bases, and the junction held 3 bases outside the gene matches. Per germline, CDR1 LNHDA and CDR2 SQIVND (reference sequence). CDR3 coding DNA: TGTGCCAGTAGTATATTTGGACAGGTGAACACTGAAGCTTTCTTT. Its translation: CASSIFGQVNTEAFF.

The V call is TRBV6-5, the J call TRBJ1-3; D is undetermined. The germline V gene has CDR1 MNHEY and CDR2 SVGAGI. V was trimmed by 6 bases and J by 4 bases, leaving 13 bases between them. This CDR3 spans 14 amino acids. For the CDR3, the DNA is TGTGCCAGCAGGGGAGGGCGGCTCGGAAACACCATATATTTT. Translation: CASRGGRLGNTIYF.

The chain joins TRBV5-1 to TRBJ2-5, with 9 positions matching TRBD2. Per germline, CDR1 SGHRS and CDR2 YFSETQ. The V gene end was trimmed by 7 bases and the J gene end by 5 bases; junction bases not matched to a gene: 15. CDR3 length: 16 residues. CDR3 region: CASCLGSSGVLETQYF. The CDR3 region has the DNA TGCGCCAGCTGCCTGGGTTCTAGCGGGGTTTTGGAGACCCAGTACTTC.

The J gene is TRBJ2-7, the V gene TRBV13; 10 bases fit TRBD1. This CDR3 is 15 amino acids long. Germline V gene data show CDR1 as PRHDT and CDR2 as FYEKMQ (reference sequence). Germline trimming cut 5 bases from V and 5 bases from J; bases unmatched to any gene: 9. In DNA form, the CDR3 reads TGTGCCAGCAGCCCCGCGGGACAGGGGTTCAACGAGCAGTACTTC. It yields the protein CASSPAGQGFNEQYF. Supplemented by reference TRBV13 and TRBJ2-7, the full variable domain reads AAGVIQSPRHLIKEKRETATLKCYPIPRHDTVYWYQQGPGQDPQFLISFYEKMQSDKGSIPDRFSAQQFSDYHSELNMSSLELGDSALYFCASSPAGQGFNEQYFGPGTRLTVT.

This sequence joins TRBV6-6 and TRBJ1-2; D may be TRBD1 (6 bases). The CDR3 extends over 15 amino acids. V dropped 2 bases and J dropped 1 base, with 11 bases sitting between them. Per germline, CDR1 MNHNY and CDR2 SVGAGI (reference sequence). The CDR3 DNA reads as TGTGCCAGCAGTTACGGGGACACCTATAACTATGGCTACACCTTC. It specifies CASSYGDTYNYGYTF.

The chain carries TRBV2 and TRBJ1-4, with TRBD1 matching over 7 bases. The V segment lost 6 bases and the J segment 3 bases; nucleotides outside the gene matches: 7. The CDR3 runs 15 residues. Germline assignment: CDR1 SNHLY and CDR2 FYNNEI. CDR3 region: CASRLQTGPNEKLFF. The DNA of the CDR3 is TGTGCCAGCAGGCTACAGACAGGGCCTAATGAAAAACTGTTTTTT.

The chain uses TRBV5-1 and TRBJ1-2, with a weak D call TRBD1 (6 bases). CDR1 is SGHRS and CDR2 is YFSETQ in the germline V gene. V gave up 0 bases and J gave up 5 bases, with 17 bases separating them. The CDR3 consists of 16 residues. CDR3 DNA: TGCGCCAGCAGCTTGGTCCTGGCGACAGGAACATATGGCTACACCTTC. It codes for CASSLVLATGTYGYTF. Full variable domain (outside the CDR3, taken from reference TRBV5-1 and TRBJ1-2): KAGVTQTPRYLIKTRGQQVTLSCSPISGHRSVSWYQQTPGQGLQFLFEYFSETQRNKGNFPGRFSGRQFSNSRSEMNVSTLELGDSALYLCASSLVLATGTYGYTFGSGTRLTVV.

The rearrangement uses TRBV19 and TRBJ1-2; 7 nucleotides match TRBD1. Germline CDR1 reads LNHDA; CDR2 reads SQIVND (reference sequence). The junction had 3 bases not matched to a gene; V was cut back by 4 bases and J by 1 base. The CDR3 is 14 amino acids. Here the CDR3 reads CASSTTGINYGYTF. CDR3 bases: TGTGCCAGTAGTACGACAGGGATTAACTATGGCTACACCTTC.